This T cell receptor (beta chain) was recovered during a study of T-cell memory formation after mild COVID-19. Findings of the study overall: Some clones that responded turned up in pre-infection memory, which suggests that cross-reactive memory joined in.

This clonotype occurred a few times. Antigen: not known. The CDR3 has 13 amino acids. CDR1 SGHTA and CDR2 FQGTGA come from the germline V gene. The trim removed 2 bases at V and 5 bases at J, leaving 2 bases unmatched. TCRdb independently ran MiXCR on the 5' RACE reads; one entry per CDR3 protein. The sample has tens of thousands of distinct CDR3 sequences, over 5% seen once. The origin of this receptor is an adult who had mild COVID-19 (a few samples of this study predate the infection). Cell type and time point are not known. This sequence joins TRBV7-3 and TRBJ1-1, with 7 bases matching TRBD1. Sequencing was done on a sample of PBMCs or a T cell subset sorted from them (not recorded which). The CDR3 loop is CASSLDRETEAFF. The CDR3 DNA sequence: TGTGCCAGCAGCTTAGACAGGGAGACTGAAGCTTTCTTT.